Listed below are T cell receptor beta chains from one sample, sequenced in a study of CXCR3-negative and CXCR3-positive naive CD8 T cells. TCRdb re-called the 5' RACE reads, yielding one record per CDR3 amino acid sequence without DNA. This sample's table has some 140,000 distinct CDR3 sequences. The sequenced material came from naive CXCR3+ CD8+ T cells from blood. These receptors all come from a human donor in good health. Some clones in this sample may be carry-over from other donors' samples. CDR3s include the opening cysteine and the closing phenylalanine or tryptophan.

J: TRBJ2-3; V: TRBV19; CDR3: CASVPGQGATDTQYF
J: TRBJ2-5; V: TRBV9; CDR3: CASSPQLTQETQYF
J: TRBJ2-1; V: TRBV5-1; CDR3: CASRPAEGQAYNEQFF
J: TRBJ2-4; V: TRBV12-3/TRBV12-4; CDR3: CASSPGLATDIQYF
J: TRBJ2-1; V: TRBV29-1; CDR3: CREITDPGEKRNEQFF
J: TRBJ2-7; V: TRBV28; CDR3: CASRGSRDEYEQYF
J: TRBJ2-7; V: TRBV29-1; CDR3: CSGRTGSEQYF
J: TRBJ2-7; V: TRBV5-1; CDR3: CASSSGTGYREQYF
J: TRBJ2-1; V: TRBV19; CDR3: CASSIRASYNEQFF
J: TRBJ2-2; V: TRBV9; CDR3: CASSVEVTSGNTGELFF
J: TRBJ2-7; V: TRBV19; CDR3: CASSTGFHEQYF
J: TRBJ2-3; V: TRBV12-3/TRBV12-4; CDR3: CASSLSGQVRGDTQYF
J: TRBJ1-1; V: TRBV28; CDR3: CASVEVAGGPNREAFF
J: TRBJ1-5; V: TRBV6-5; CDR3: CASSYGSGNQPQHF
J: TRBJ2-3; V: TRBV29-1; CDR3: CSVYSAGGPGDTQYF
J: TRBJ1-5; V: TRBV20-1; CDR3: CSDISGQCNQPQHF
J: TRBJ2-2; V: TRBV28; CDR3: CASSSRGQGGELFF
J: TRBJ2-1; V: TRBV3-1; CDR3: CASSAGTTSYNEQFF
J: TRBJ1-2; V: TRBV20-1; CDR3: CSARVWGRDGDGYTF
J: TRBJ2-3; V: TRBV5-6; CDR3: CASSLLIGASDTQYF
J: TRBJ1-2; V: TRBV7-9; CDR3: CASSLGPEGYTF
J: TRBJ1-6; V: TRBV4-1; CDR3: CASSQETGQGAVVWSYNSPLHF
J: TRBJ2-5; V: TRBV12-3/TRBV12-4; CDR3: CASSLGSLQETQYF
J: TRBJ1-6; V: TRBV6-2/TRBV6-3; CDR3: CASSYSNGLNSPLHF
J: TRBJ2-1; V: TRBV9; CDR3: CASSVEGLAGVQEQFF
J: TRBJ2-1; V: TRBV5-6; CDR3: CASSFGSGEQFF
J: TRBJ1-2; V: TRBV7-8; CDR3: CASREQDRRYGYTF
J: TRBJ1-1; V: TRBV28; CDR3: CASSLKQGPFVGTEAFF
J: TRBJ2-5; V: TRBV20-1; CDR3: CSATTSVETQYF